This entry lists 4 T cell receptor beta chains sequenced from one sample in a study of blood T cell repertoires in COVID-19. Measured with immunoSEQ multiplex PCR; TCRdb has only the in-frame clones, and not every one. The table lists over 150,000 clones, roughly 85% of them singletons, with roughly 19% in the top ten. The specimen was PBMCs or T cells enriched from blood (not recorded which). Every receptor here comes from a woman aged 70-85 years in a cohort exposed to, infected with or recovered from COVID-19 (not recorded which).

This chain connects TRBV5-4 to TRBJ1-4; 9 nucleotides agree with TRBD1. Germline V gives CDR1 SGHNT, CDR2 YYREEE (reference sequence). Trimming removed 4 bases from V and 7 bases from J; junction bases left unmatched: 11. The CDR3 is 16 amino acids. The DNA for the CDR3 is TGTGCCAGCAGCCGGGACAGGGTCGCGGCTAGTGAAAAACTGTTTTTT. Encoded protein: CASSRDRVAASEKLFF.

This chain joins TRBV6-2 or TRBV6-3 and TRBJ2-7, with TRBD2 matching 10 bases. J lost 4 bases, V lost 6 bases, and 6 bases had no gene match. The CDR3 length is 14 residues. The germline V gene has CDR1 MNHEY and CDR2 SVGEGT. The CDR3 DNA reads TGTGCCAGCAGCGCCGGACTAGCGGAGTACGAGCAGTACTTC. Its translation is CASSAGLAEYEQYF.

This chain's CDR3 is CASRPLAGGSGSTDTQYF. The CDR3 DNA follows: TGCGCCAGCAGGCCCCTAGCGGGAGGCTCGGGTAGCACAGATACGCAGTATTTT. V usage is TRBV5-1 and J usage is TRBJ2-3; 11 bases map to TRBD2. CDR3 length: 18 amino acids. Germline lookup yields CDR1 SGHRS and CDR2 YFSETQ. Trimming took 5 bases from V and 0 from J; bases not matched to a gene: 11.

The CDR3 protein is CASSLGAGGYEQYF. CDR3 sequence (DNA): TGTGCCAGCAGCTTAGGGGCAGGGGGATACGAGCAGTACTTC. The V and J genes are TRBV11-2 and TRBJ2-7; the match to TRBD1 covers 7 bases. This CDR3 comprises 14 residues. J gave up 4 bases and V 1 base, and 4 bases lay outside the gene matches. Germline CDR1 SGHAT, CDR2 FQNNGV. The full variable domain, its missing parts supplied by reference TRBV11-2 and TRBJ2-7, is EAGVAQSPRYKIIEKRQSVAFWCNPISGHATLYWYQQILGQGPKLLIQFQNNGVVDDSQLPKDRFSAERLKGVDSTLKIQPAKLEDSAVYLCASSLGAGGYEQYFGPGTRLTVT.